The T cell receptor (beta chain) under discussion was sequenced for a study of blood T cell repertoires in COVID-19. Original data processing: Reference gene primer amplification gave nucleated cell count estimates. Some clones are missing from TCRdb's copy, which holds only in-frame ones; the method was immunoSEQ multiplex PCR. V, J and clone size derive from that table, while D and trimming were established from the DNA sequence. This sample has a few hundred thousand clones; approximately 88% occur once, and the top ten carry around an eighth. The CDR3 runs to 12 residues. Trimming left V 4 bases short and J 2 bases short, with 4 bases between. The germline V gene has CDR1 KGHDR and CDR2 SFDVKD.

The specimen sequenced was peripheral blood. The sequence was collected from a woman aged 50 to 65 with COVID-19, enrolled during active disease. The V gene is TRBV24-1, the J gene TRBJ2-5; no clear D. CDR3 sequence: CATSDPQETQYF. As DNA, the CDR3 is TGTGCCACCAGTGACCCTCAAGAGACCCAGTACTTC.